Included here is one TCR beta chain sequence, with context. Its cognate antigen is unknown. Populations isolated by sorting all had purity greater than 95%. Trimming left V 3 bases short and J 7 bases short, with 12 bases between. The CDR3 runs to 14 residues. CDR1 is SGHAT and CDR2 is FQNNGV in the germline V gene. Reverse transcription of all isolated RNA meant that expressed TCRB transcripts were sequenced. Clones were read by immunoSEQ multiplex PCR, and TCRdb kept only the in-frame ones, dropping some. The data show 350,000 to 400,000 clones, over 10% seen once. These data originate in a study of beta chain features in type 1 diabetes. Study overall: Age, gender and cell yields were similar between patients and healthy donors. Study results and caveats: Reduced insertions and increased deletions marked VDJ junctions in type 1 diabetes patients. Moderately but significantly shorter TCRB CDR3s were found in Type 1 diabetes patients in all four CD4+ subsets. Reads derived from cDNA could over-represent cells showing high TCR expression.

The chain has TRBV11-2 and TRBJ2-2; D not certain. This receptor was obtained from a woman under 30 with type 1 diabetes. The specimen was naive CD4+ T cells from blood. CDR3 coding DNA: TGTGCCAGCAGCTTCTGGCAAGGAGACGGGGAGCTGTTTTTT. Its translation is CASSFWQGDGELFF.